These T cell receptor beta chains were read from a single sample in a study of OX40 agonist ivuxolimab in advanced cancers. Only in-frame clones appear in the TCRdb table, and some are missing; sequencing was by immunoSEQ multiplex PCR. The table lists tens of thousands of clones, about nine tenths of them singletons. This specimen consisted of CD4+ or CD8+ T cells sorted from blood, obtained in a trial of the OX40 agonist ivuxolimab. These receptors all stem from an adult with an advanced solid tumor such as melanoma, head and neck, liver or kidney cancer. Both conserved end residues are part of each CDR3.

CDR3: CATSRGGGTNTEAFF
J: TRBJ1-1
V: TRBV15

CDR3: CASSAHGQGGSQPQHF
J: TRBJ1-5
V: TRBV28

CDR3: CASSLEFWPQHF
J: TRBJ1-5
V: TRBV6-5

CDR3: CASSSPWASSDFKQYF
J: .
V: TRBV7-3

CDR3: CAWSAGTTDTQYF
J: TRBJ2-3
V: TRBV30

CDR3: CASSRGRTEAFF
J: TRBJ1-1
V: TRBV25-1

CDR3: CASSYSPDINTGELFF
J: TRBJ2-2
V: TRBV6-5

CDR3: CASSLGASSQETQYF
J: TRBJ2-5
V: TRBV5-1

CDR3: CAISERVGKTDTQYF
J: TRBJ2-3
V: TRBV10-3

CDR3: CASLTSGRSGEQFF
J: TRBJ2-1
V: TRBV6-5

CDR3: CAWSEGYTGELFF
J: TRBJ2-2
V: TRBV30

CDR3: CASSLQDYGSLPFF
J: TRBJ2-1
V: TRBV28

CDR3: CAISESAGGATDTQYF
J: TRBJ2-3
V: TRBV10-3

CDR3: CASSVTLAGYEQFF
J: TRBJ2-1
V: TRBV6-1

CDR3: CASRASVSYNEQFF
J: TRBJ2-1
V: TRBV10-2

CDR3: CASILGEAPSEQYF
J: TRBJ2-7
V: TRBV2

CDR3: CASSIGGLAGNQFF
J: TRBJ2-1
V: TRBV19

CDR3: CASSKVGPGGEAFF
J: TRBJ1-1
V: TRBV21-1

CDR3: CASINSGGNQPQHF
J: TRBJ1-5
V: TRBV28

CDR3: CATERPGANVLTF
J: TRBJ2-6
V: TRBV10-3

CDR3: CASSFWGNTEAFF
J: TRBJ1-1
V: TRBV7-9

CDR3: CASSWGGQGWTSGSYEQYF
J: TRBJ2-7
V: TRBV5-4

CDR3: CAWSVGTRETQYF
J: TRBJ2-5
V: TRBV30

CDR3: CASSRPGLNTQYF
J: TRBJ2-3
V: TRBV11-2

CDR3: CSVEEQGTDTQYF
J: TRBJ2-3
V: TRBV29-1